The next 6 T cell receptor beta chains were all read from a single sample in a study of cytomegalovirus exposure and HLA in healthy donors. This PCR relied on a set of 60 Vbeta primers and 13 Jbeta primers. Produced via immunoSEQ multiplex PCR; TCRdb's table is partial and in-frame only. The table gives some 39,000 clones; the top ten clones make up 4% of it. Sequencing was carried out using PBMCs. These TCRs come from a male donor in good health and CMV-seronegative.

This chain connects TRBV25-1 to TRBJ1-5; D possibly corresponds to TRBD1 (6 bases). The length of the CDR3 is 16 residues. Trimming left V 3 bases short and J 3 bases short, with 15 bases between. The germline CDR1 and CDR2 sequences are MGHDK and SYGVNS. For the CDR3, the DNA is TGTGCCAGCAGTGATATAGGCACAGGGTACAATCAGCCCCAGCATTTT. Its translation is CASSDIGTGYNQPQHF.

V usage is TRBV30 and J usage is TRBJ1-6; D might be TRBD1 (5 bases). The CDR3 has 15 amino acids. CDR1 is GTSNPN and CDR2 is SVGIG in the germline V gene (reference sequence). V shed 3 bases and J shed 7 bases, with 16 bases lying between them. The CDR3, as DNA: TGTGCCTGGAGACCCCTTAGGGGCCGGAATTCACCCCTCCACTTT. Translation gives CAWRPLRGRNSPLHF.

The chain links TRBV14 to TRBJ2-6; the D is unclear. V lost 1 base to trimming and J lost 2 bases, with 3 bases between them. The CDR3 runs 14 residues. Germline V lookup: CDR1 SGHDN, CDR2 FVKESK. CDR3 nucleotide sequence: TGTGCCAGCAGCCAAGGTACTGGGGCCAACGTCCTGACTTTC. This codes for CASSQGTGANVLTF.

CDR3 loop: CASRALGNEKLFF. In nucleotides, the CDR3 is TGTGCCAGCAGGGCGCTCGGGAATGAAAAACTGTTTTTT. V and J are TRBV6-1 and TRBJ1-4, with unresolved D. Germline lookup yields CDR1 MNHNS and CDR2 SASEGT. The V gene lost 6 bases and the J gene lost 5 bases, with 10 bases spanning the gap. This CDR3 contains 13 residues.

The rearrangement joins TRBV9 to TRBJ1-4, with D unclear. Trimming removed 7 bases at V and 0 bases at J, with 10 bases between. This CDR3 contains 14 residues. Germline-derived CDR1 and CDR2 are SGDLS and YYNGEE. Written as DNA, the CDR3 is TGTGCCAGCGGGCAGCACGCAACTAATGAAAAACTGTTTTTT. It translates to CASGQHATNEKLFF.

This chain connects TRBV12-5 to TRBJ1-1; no firm D call. CDR1 and CDR2 from the germline V gene are LGHNT and FRNRAP. The V end was cut by 1 base, the J end by 9 bases, with 9 bases between. This CDR3 is built from 12 residues. For the CDR3, the DNA is TGTGCTAGTGGTTTGGGAGGTCAACAAGCTTTCTTT. Translated: CASGLGGQQAFF.